This T cell receptor (beta chain) was captured in a study of blood T cell repertoires in COVID-19. In the study overall: Samples of COVID-19 (acute and convalescent) were obtained from the United States, Italy and Spain.

TCRdb keeps only in-frame clones here, not all; method: immunoSEQ multiplex PCR. The sample has around 500,000 clones; 75% to 90% are singletons. The germline V gene encodes CDR1 SGHRS and CDR2 YFSETQ. Trimming cost V 4 bases and J 0 bases; bases outside gene matches: 7. CDR3 length: 16 amino acids. Enrollees, about 18 to 89 years old, lived in about two dozen US areas. The receptor's source is a woman between 55 and 75 years old who had recovered from COVID-19. The J gene is TRBJ2-1, the V gene TRBV5-1; 7 bases agree with TRBD1. What was sequenced was PBMCs or T cells enriched from blood (not recorded which). CDR3 region: CASSATGLSSYNEQFF. The CDR3 DNA reads TGCGCCAGCAGCGCGACAGGGCTCAGCTCCTACAATGAGCAGTTCTTC. The full variable domain, in which reference TRBV5-1 and TRBJ2-1 provide the parts outside the CDR3, is KAGVTQTPRYLIKTRGQQVTLSCSPISGHRSVSWYQQTPGQGLQFLFEYFSETQRNKGNFPGRFSGRQFSNSRSEMNVSTLELGDSALYLCASSATGLSSYNEQFFGPGTRLTVL.